The 25 T cell receptor beta chains reported below all come from one sample, sequenced in a study of blood T cell repertoires in COVID-19. This table comes from immunoSEQ multiplex PCR, and its TCRdb copy is limited to in-frame clones, with some not included. The sample comprises 110,000 to 150,000 clones, roughly 80% of which are singletons, and 6.2% rests with the top ten. Sequencing was performed on PBMCs or T cells enriched from blood (not recorded which). The receptors here all came from a woman in her thirties or forties who had recovered from COVID-19.

Written as DNA, the CDR3 is TGTGCCAGCAGTGAAGGGGCCGAGAGGGGGTGGCCCCAGCATTTT. Translated, it gives CASSEGAERGWPQHF. V and J are TRBV2 and TRBJ1-5; a possible D gene is TRBD1 (6 bases). Germline-derived CDR1 and CDR2 are SNHLY and FYNNEI. V dropped 1 base and J dropped 9 bases, with 16 bases sitting between them. The length of the CDR3 is 15 residues.

This clone was counted a few times. The CDR3 sequence is CASSSGAKDYGYTF. The DNA of the CDR3 is TGTGCCAGCAGCTCCGGAGCGAAGGACTATGGCTACACCTTC. The chain combines TRBV11-1 with TRBJ1-2; no firm D call. This CDR3 region has 14 residues. Germline CDR1 and CDR2: SGHAT and FQDESV (reference sequence). V was cut by 4 bases and J by 3 bases, with 12 bases left in between.

This clone showed up just a few times. The V gene is TRBV24-1, the J gene TRBJ1-3; a weak D match, TRBD1 (6 bases). Trimming took 7 bases from V and 0 from J, leaving 9 bases between them. Per the germline V gene, CDR1 is KGHDR and CDR2 is SFDVKD. This CDR3 is built from 14 residues. The CDR3 protein is CATRQGSSGNTIYF. As DNA, the CDR3 is TGTGCCACCAGACAGGGCAGCTCTGGAAACACCATATATTTT.

This clone came up once. The V gene is TRBV2, the J gene TRBJ2-1; D is unclear. Trimming stripped 6 bases from V and 3 bases from J, with 6 bases between. This CDR3 is 12 amino acids long. Germline V gene lookup returns CDR1 SNHLY and CDR2 FYNNEI. CDR3 DNA sequence: TGTGCCAGCAGCGCAGACTACAATGAGCAGTTCTTC. Translated, it gives CASSADYNEQFF.

The J gene is TRBJ1-3, the V gene TRBV7-9; TRBD1 matches 7 bases. The CDR3 contains 15 residues. The germline V gene encodes CDR1 SEHNR and CDR2 FQNEAQ (reference sequence). J lost 3 bases, V lost 8 bases, and 10 bases had no gene match. As DNA, the CDR3 is TGTGCCAGCGGATCATCGACAGGGAATGGAAACACCATATATTTT. It translates to CASGSSTGNGNTIYF.

This clone has a single count. The V call is TRBV9, the J call TRBJ2-5, with unresolved D. CDR1 and CDR2 from the germline V gene are SGDLS and YYNGEE. The V end was cut by 0 bases, the J end by 0 bases, with 12 bases between. This CDR3 region has 16 residues. CDR3 nucleotides: TGTGCCAGCAGCGTAGACCCCGACAAGTACCAAGAGACCCAGTACTTC. Translating gives CASSVDPDKYQETQYF.

The chain links TRBV30 to TRBJ2-4; 8 nucleotides line up with TRBD2. V lost 3 bases to trimming and J lost 0 bases; unmatched junction nucleotides: 7. Germline V gene lookup returns CDR1 GTSNPN and CDR2 SVGIG (reference sequence). The CDR3 totals 16 residues. DNA for the CDR3: TGTGCCTGGAGCTCTGGGCTAGCGGGAGCCAAAAACATTCAGTACTTC. This translates into CAWSSGLAGAKNIQYF.

CDR3 amino acids: CAWSTDRGYEQYF. The CDR3 DNA reads as TGTGCCTGGAGTACCGACAGGGGTTACGAGCAGTACTTC. The chain carries TRBV30 and TRBJ2-7; 8 bases fit TRBD1. CDR3 size: 13 residues. Germline CDR1 reads GTSNPN; CDR2 reads SVGIG (reference sequence). J gave up 4 bases and V 2 bases, and 4 bases lay outside the gene matches.

The chain couples TRBV6-5 to TRBJ1-5, with 9 bases lining up with TRBD1. Germline V CDR1 and CDR2: MNHEY, SVGAGI. Trimming removed 8 bases from V and 4 bases from J; junction bases left unmatched: 9. This CDR3 has 15 residues. The chain's CDR3 is CASSPRTGANQPQHF. In nucleotides, the CDR3 is TGTGCCAGCTCCCCCAGGACAGGGGCAAATCAGCCCCAGCATTTT.

The chain combines TRBV12-3 or TRBV12-4 with TRBJ1-2, with 7 bases fitting TRBD1. This CDR3 comprises 13 residues. The V segment lost 7 bases and the J segment 7 bases; nucleotides outside the gene matches: 9. The CDR3 DNA follows: TGTGCCAGCAATCTCAGGGGGGCTACTGGCTACACCTTC. Its translation is CASNLRGATGYTF.

CDR3 DNA: TGTGCCAGCTCACCACCGGACTCTTATCGCGTTTCTTTTAGGGATGAGCAGTTCTTC. Translating it yields CASSPPDSYRVSFRDEQFF. The chain recombines TRBV18 with TRBJ2-1, with D tentatively TRBD2 (5 bases). The V end was cut by 0 bases, the J end by 8 bases, with 26 bases between. This CDR3 is 19 amino acids long. Germline V gives CDR1 KGHSH, CDR2 LQKENI. The whole variable domain, remainder taken from reference TRBV18 and TRBJ2-1, is NAGVMQNPRHLVRRRGQEARLRCSPMKGHSHVYWYRQLPEEGLKFMVYLQKENIIDESGMPKERFSAEFPKEGPSILRIQQVVRGDSAAYFCASSPPDSYRVSFRDEQFFGPGTRLTVL.

The chain recombines TRBV9 with TRBJ1-2; TRBD1 matches 7 bases. The CDR3 covers 19 residues. V lost 4 bases to trimming and J lost 1 base; unmatched junction nucleotides: 19. Germline V gene lookup returns CDR1 SGDLS and CDR2 YYNGEE. CDR3 in DNA: TGTGCCAGCAGCTCCAGGACAGGCGTTATCCCAAATAATAACTATGGCTACACCTTC. Translating it yields CASSSRTGVIPNNNYGYTF.

This clone was seen a single time. The chain couples TRBV7-9 to TRBJ1-3; a weak D match, TRBD1 (5 bases). Germline V lookup: CDR1 SEHNR, CDR2 FQNEAQ (reference sequence). V was clipped by 4 bases and J by 6 bases, with 16 bases between them. The CDR3 contains 15 residues. As DNA, the CDR3 is TGTGCCAGCAGCTCCTCAAGGGACTCCGCAAACACCATATATTTT. It is translated as CASSSSRDSANTIYF.

This clone was recorded only once. The chain carries TRBV4-1 and TRBJ2-1; 8 positions agree with TRBD1. CDR3 length: 15 amino acids. V lost 2 bases, J lost 4 bases, and 4 bases stayed unmatched. From germline, CDR1 is MGHRA and CDR2 YSYEKL. The CDR3 nucleotides read TGCGCCAGCAGCCAAAAGACAGGGGCATACAATGAGCAGTTCTTC. This gives the protein CASSQKTGAYNEQFF.

This chain links TRBV2 with TRBJ1-5; possibly TRBD1 for D (6 bases). Trimming took off 7 bases at V and 1 base at J, with 14 bases between the two ends. Germline CDR1 is SNHLY and CDR2 is FYNNEI. The CDR3 is 15 residues long. In DNA form, the CDR3 reads TGTGCCAGCACCTCGGACAGCTTAAGCAATCAGCCCCAGCATTTT. This encodes CASTSDSLSNQPQHF. The full variable domain, completed using reference TRBV2 and TRBJ1-5, is EPEVTQTPSHQVTQMGQEVILRCVPISNHLYFYWYRQILGQKVEFLVSFYNNEISEKSEIFDDQFSVERPDGSNFTLKIRSTKLEDSAMYFCASTSDSLSNQPQHFGDGTRLSIL.

V gene TRBV2 combines with J gene TRBJ1-5, with a weak D call TRBD1 (5 bases). Germline V gene data show CDR1 as SNHLY and CDR2 as FYNNEI. This CDR3 spans 14 amino acids. V was shortened by 3 bases and J by 6 bases, with 12 bases between the two germline ends. The chain's CDR3 is CASSDRVTGQPQHF. CDR3 coding DNA: TGTGCCAGCAGTGACAGGGTTACGGGTCAGCCCCAGCATTTT. Together with reference TRBV2 and TRBJ1-5, the CDR3 gives the full variable domain: EPEVTQTPSHQVTQMGQEVILRCVPISNHLYFYWYRQILGQKVEFLVSFYNNEISEKSEIFDDQFSVERPDGSNFTLKIRSTKLEDSAMYFCASSDRVTGQPQHFGDGTRLSIL.

The genes are TRBV29-1 and TRBJ2-7; the D is unclear. V lost 4 bases, J lost 0 bases, and 13 bases lay in between. The germline V gene encodes CDR1 SQVTM and CDR2 ANQGSEA. This CDR3 comprises 14 residues. The DNA for the CDR3 is TGCAGCGTTGTCCTCGAGGATAGCTCCTACGAGCAGTACTTC. Its protein product is CSVVLEDSSYEQYF.

This clone turned up a few times. The chain combines TRBV5-1 with TRBJ2-2; 7 bases match TRBD2. Germline assignment: CDR1 SGHRS and CDR2 YFSETQ. V lost 0 bases and J lost 5; bases outside the gene matches: 4. The CDR3 runs to 15 residues. CDR3 sequence reads: CASSLEQGGTGELFF. As DNA, the CDR3 is TGCGCCAGCAGCTTGGAGCAGGGAGGGACCGGGGAGCTGTTTTTT.

The chain joins TRBV5-4 to TRBJ2-1; 11 bases agree with TRBD2. Trimming took 4 bases from V and 0 from J; bases not matched to a gene: 6. The CDR3 length is 17 residues. Germline V gene sequence: CDR1 SGHNT, CDR2 YYREEE (reference sequence). The CDR3 is CASSGTSGLSSYNEQFF. Here the CDR3 DNA reads TGTGCCAGCAGCGGGACTAGCGGTCTGAGCTCCTACAATGAGCAGTTCTTC.

The rearrangement joins TRBV9 to TRBJ2-2; 7 nucleotides line up with TRBD2. After removal of 0 bases from V and 7 bases from J, the junction contained 12 bases not matched to a gene. Germline loops: CDR1 SGDLS, CDR2 YYNGEE. The CDR3 contains 17 residues. The CDR3 DNA sequence: TGTGCCAGCAGCGTAGAATGGCGGGGGATTTTTGGCGGGGAGCTGTTTTTT. It yields the protein CASSVEWRGIFGGELFF.

Comments on this clone: Other nucleotide sequences from this sample produce the same CDR3. The CDR3 coding sequence is TGTGCCAGCAGCTCCACAGACAGCTCCTACGAGCAGTACTTC. This codes for CASSSTDSSYEQYF. J is TRBJ2-7 and V is TRBV13; tentatively, D is TRBD1 (5 bases). This CDR3 is 14 amino acids long. CDR1 and CDR2 from the germline V gene are PRHDT and FYEKMQ (reference sequence). V was shortened by 4 bases and J by 0 bases, with 10 bases between the two germline ends.

This clone was seen a few times. The CDR3 bases are TGTGCCAGCAGCCGTCTCGCGGGAGTACAAGAGACCCAGTACTTC. It encodes CASSRLAGVQETQYF. The chain carries TRBV5-5 and TRBJ2-5; 7 nucleotides match TRBD2. The J segment lost 2 bases and the V segment lost 4 bases, leaving 8 bases of the junction unmatched. The CDR3 consists of 15 residues. Germline V gene sequence: CDR1 SGHKS, CDR2 YYEKEE (reference sequence).

This rearrangement joins TRBV9 to TRBJ1-5, with 7 bases that match TRBD1. Trimming cost V 2 bases and J 6 bases; bases outside gene matches: 5. The V gene's germline CDR1 is SGDLS and CDR2 YYNGEE. The CDR3 extends over 14 amino acids. CDR3 residues: CASSVDRVGQPQHF. CDR3 DNA sequence: TGTGCCAGCAGCGTCGACAGGGTGGGTCAGCCCCAGCATTTT.

V is TRBV29-1 and J is TRBJ2-7; 10 nucleotides match TRBD1. J lost 0 bases, V lost 5 bases, and 4 bases had no gene match. Germline V CDR1 and CDR2: SQVTM, ANQGSEA. The CDR3 sequence is 14 residues long. The CDR3 nucleotides read TGCAGCGTTTCGGGACAGGGGAGCTCCTACGAGCAGTACTTC. Encoded protein: CSVSGQGSSYEQYF.

This chain links TRBV13 with TRBJ2-7, with D maybe TRBD2 (6 bases). Trimming shortened V by 5 bases and J by 6 bases, and 14 bases separated the two germline ends. CDR1 is PRHDT and CDR2 is FYEKMQ in the germline V gene (reference sequence). This CDR3 spans 13 amino acids. Written as DNA, the CDR3 is TGTGCCAGCAGCCCCGCCGGAGGGTTCGAGCAGTACTTC. Its protein product is CASSPAGGFEQYF.